The 2 T cell receptor beta chains reported below all come from one sample, sequenced in a study of T-cell reconstitution after alpha-beta-depleted transplantation in children. Unique molecular identifiers were incorporated into the prepared TCRbeta library. TCRdb reprocessed the PCR reads with MiXCR, giving one entry per CDR3 protein. The top ten clones hold under 6% of a sample with about 870,000 distinct CDR3 sequences, around 17% of them seen once. Sequencing was performed on PBMCs, mostly from graft donor cells, taken 360 days after TCRalphabeta/CD19-depleted stem cell transplant. These receptors all stem from a male patient between 5 and 17 years old who had a stem cell transplant for acute lymphoblastic leukemia, so the T cells may come from the graft donor.

This clonotype was seen at least ten times. Here the CDR3 DNA reads TGTGCCAGCAGCAGGACCGGGGAGCTGTTTTTT. As protein: CASSRTGELFF. This chain joins TRBV7-9 and TRBJ2-2; D uncertain. The germline CDR1 and CDR2 sequences are SEHNR and FQNEAQ (reference sequence). The CDR3 spans 11 residues. With 5 bases removed from V and 5 bases from J, the gap between germline ends came to 3 bases.

The chain has TRBV20-1 and TRBJ2-3, with no clear D. CDR1 and CDR2 (germline): DFQATT, SNEGSKA (reference sequence). Trimming removed 2 bases from V and 4 bases from J, with 7 bases in between. This CDR3 is built from 12 residues. CDR3 coding DNA: TGCAGTGCTAGATTGGTTCCAGATACGCAGTATTTT. Translated: CSARLVPDTQYF.